The clone carrying this TCR beta chain was found a few times. This sample was included in a study of identical twins. Germline V lookup: CDR1 MNHNS, CDR2 SASEGT. The CDR3 is made up of 14 amino acids. Trimming took off 6 bases at V and 1 base at J, with 12 bases between the two ends. TCRdb re-derived calls from the 5' RACE reads in MiXCR, one entry per CDR3 protein. The sample holds 1.5 million or so distinct CDR3 sequences, about 30% seen once. The rearrangement joins TRBV6-1 to TRBJ1-1; D is perhaps TRBD1 (6 bases). The TCR sequence derives from a newborn girl in good health. Sequenced input: cord blood. The CDR3 coding sequence is TGTGCCAGCAGGCTTGGACAGTGGAACACTGAAGCTTTCTTT. It is translated as CASRLGQWNTEAFF.